This T cell receptor beta chain was found in a study of shared clonotypes between healthy human individuals. Data came from immunoSEQ multiplex PCR; TCRdb stores just in-frame clones and leaves some out. The sample lists about 120,000 clones, over 65% occurring once. This CDR3 has 17 residues. Trimming shortened V by 3 bases and J by 1 base, and 17 bases separated the two germline ends. Germline CDR1 is SGHAT and CDR2 is FQNNGV. The genes are TRBV11-2 and TRBJ2-3; no reliable D call. The clonotype originates from a woman in her twenties or thirties in good health. Sequencing was done on a sample of memory CD8+ T cells sorted from blood. Subset noted: CD45RO+ cells pooled with CCR7-negative TemRA cells. Here the CDR3 reads CASSFVFRLPRTDTQYF. The DNA for the CDR3 is TGTGCCAGCAGCTTTGTCTTCCGACTTCCCCGCACAGATACGCAGTATTTT.